A selection of T cell receptor beta chains follows, all from one sample in a study of metastatic and nonmetastatic thyroid tumors. TCRdb used MiXCR to call clones anew from the PCR reads. The table includes under 4,500 clones, over 35% detected once. Sequenced material: tumor tissue. The receptor set was obtained from a male donor with papillary thyroid cancer or a benign thyroid nodule (not recorded which). Some clones in this sample may be carry-over from other donors' samples. The CDR3 runs from the conserved cysteine through the conserved F or W. The order of the fields is CDR3 length, D gene, V gene, clone size, J gene, CDR3 DNA, CDR3 protein. A D gene is named only where the DNA matches it firmly. Clone size is stated in some rows and not others, as once, few, many or a class when expanded.

16	TRBD1	TRBV28	.	TRBJ2-7	TGTGCCAGCAGTTCCATGTGGAGACAGGGCTCGGACGAGCAGTACTTC	CASSSMWRQGSDEQYF
16	TRBD2	TRBV19	.	TRBJ2-3	TGTGCCAGTAGACGGGGCGGGAGCTTAGGTACAGATACGCAGTATTTT	CASRRGGSLGTDTQYF
14	.	TRBV30	.	TRBJ1-2	TGTGCCTGGAGTATGGGGGTTGACAGCTATGGCTACACCTTC	CAWSMGVDSYGYTF
14	.	TRBV27	few	TRBJ2-7	TGCGCCAGCAGTAAAACTAGAGGGAGCTACGAGCAGTACTTC	CASSKTRGSYEQYF
14	TRBD2	TRBV7-9	large	TRBJ2-7	TGTGCCAGCAGCCCTAGCGGGGGATCCTACGAGCAGTACTTC	CASSPSGGSYEQYF
14	TRBD1	TRBV28	few	TRBJ2-3	TGTGCCAGCACTTCCAGGGGGTCCACAGATACGCAGTATTTT	CASTSRGSTDTQYF
15	.	TRBV28	.	TRBJ1-2	TGTGCCAGCCGGGTAGGGCTCAATAGCGGCTATGGCTACACCTTC	CASRVGLNSGYGYTF
17	TRBD1	TRBV27	.	TRBJ2-2	TGTGCCAGCAGCCCAGGGGGCTGGTACTGGAACACCGGGGAGCTGTTTTTT	CASSPGGWYWNTGELFF
15	.	TRBV20-1	.	TRBJ2-1	TGCAGTGCTAGAGCAACTCTAGGCCGCTACAATGAGCAGTTCTTC	CSARATLGRYNEQFF
14	.	TRBV20-1	.	TRBJ1-2	TGCAGTGCTCCCCCCGGGAAGGGAACCTATGGCTACACCTTC	CSAPPGKGTYGYTF
15	TRBD2	TRBV6-1	.	TRBJ2-1	TGTGCCAGCAGTGTACTAGCGGGAGGGTACAATGAGCAGTTCTTC	CASSVLAGGYNEQFF
15	TRBD2	TRBV6-4	many	TRBJ2-1	TGTGCCAGCAGGACTAGCGGGGGGGCCGGGGATGAGCAGTTCTTC	CASRTSGGAGDEQFF
15	TRBD1	TRBV19	.	TRBJ1-2	TGTGCCAGTAGTCGAGGACAGGGGGAATGCTATGGCTACACCTTC	CASSRGQGECYGYTF
13	.	TRBV12-3/TRBV12-4	hyperexpanded	TRBJ2-3	TGTGCCAGCAGTTTATCGGGGCCAGATACGCAGTATTTT	CASSLSGPDTQYF
14	.	TRBV28	few	TRBJ2-2	TGTGCCAGCAGGCGGGGTTTTAACACCGGGGAGCTGTTTTTT	CASRRGFNTGELFF
13	.	TRBV24-1	.	TRBJ1-5	TGTGCCACCAGTGACCTGGACTCTCAGCCCCAGCATTTT	CATSDLDSQPQHF
14	.	TRBV5-1	.	TRBJ2-7	TGCGCCAGCAGTGAGCGGAACAGAGGCTACGAGCAGTACTTC	CASSERNRGYEQYF
15	TRBD1	TRBV4-3	once	TRBJ1-1	TGCGCCAGCAGCCCTCGACAGGGAATGAACACTGAAGCTTTCTTT	CASSPRQGMNTEAFF
15	.	TRBV5-1	.	TRBJ2-5	TGCGCCAGCACCCCTTTCCCGGGCTCGGGTGAGACCCAGTACTTC	CASTPFPGSGETQYF
14	.	TRBV27	.	TRBJ2-7	TGTGCCAGCAGTCTCAAGAGGTTTGACTACGAGCAGTACTTC	CASSLKRFDYEQYF
16	.	TRBV5-1	.	TRBJ2-1	TGCGCCAGCAGCCTGGTATGGGGGGCCGCGGGCAATGAGCAGTTCTTC	CASSLVWGAAGNEQFF
14	TRBD2	TRBV12-3/TRBV12-4	.	TRBJ2-7	TGTGCCAGCAGGGGTAGCGGGAGCGGGTACGAGCAGTACTTC	CASRGSGSGYEQYF